The 17 T cell receptor beta chains listed next were all sequenced from one sample in a study of blood T cells in healthy people across ages. Sample-barcoded 5' priming and a J-beta primer mix drove a second PCR of roughly 7 to 11 cycles. TCRdb re-called the 5' RACE reads with MiXCR, one entry per CDR3 protein. The sample contains 700,000 or so distinct CDR3 sequences, roughly 20% of which appear only once. Sequencing was carried out using blood. The receptors were gathered from a man between 65 and 85 years old in good health.

Details on this clonotype: Since a much larger clone is just one base distant, this may be a read error. This chain joins TRBV7-8 and TRBJ2-5; D is perhaps TRBD1 (6 bases). Germline V gives CDR1 SGHVS, CDR2 FQNEAQ. CDR3 length: 16 residues. CDR3 loop: CASSLTLGGFQETQCF. The CDR3 nucleotides are TGTGCCAGCAGCTTAACGTTAGGGGGTTTCCAAGAGACCCAGTGCTTC.

The table lists this clonotype with a few counts. This rearrangement joins TRBV6-5 to TRBJ1-2; D gene ambiguous. Germline V lookup: CDR1 MNHEY, CDR2 SVGAGI. The CDR3 totals 13 residues. V shed 4 bases and J shed 5 bases, with 11 bases lying between them. The CDR3 protein is CASSLRQRYGYTF. The CDR3 DNA reads TGTGCCAGCAGTTTAAGGCAGAGATATGGCTACACCTTC.

This clonotype showed up just a few times. The CDR3 reads CASSLVSSGTSDTQYF. DNA for the CDR3: TGTGCCAGCAGCTTAGTTAGTAGCGGGACATCAGATACGCAGTATTTT. This chain connects TRBV7-2 to TRBJ2-3; the match to TRBD2 covers 8 bases. CDR1 and CDR2 (germline): SGHTA, FQGNSA. There are 16 residues in the CDR3. V was clipped by 1 base and J by 4 bases; unmatched bases: 7.

This clonotype was recorded a few times. This chain connects TRBV9 to TRBJ1-3; D ambiguous. The germline gives CDR1 SGDLS, CDR2 YYNGEE. The germline V and J ends were trimmed by 0 bases and 1 base, with 8 bases remaining between them. The CDR3 spans 15 residues. CDR3 coding DNA: TGTGCCAGCAGCGTAGGGGAGGGATCTGGAAACACCATATATTTT. It yields the protein CASSVGEGSGNTIYF.

V is TRBV5-1 and J is TRBJ2-3; a possible D gene is TRBD2 (5 bases). Trimming cost V 0 bases and J 10 bases, with 6 bases left between them. Germline V gives CDR1 SGHRS, CDR2 YFSETQ. This CDR3 has 11 residues. The CDR3 region is CASSLERSQYF. The CDR3 nucleotides are TGCGCCAGCAGCTTGGAGCGGTCGCAGTATTTT.

This clonotype showed up just a few times. The chain joins TRBV5-1 to TRBJ2-1; D assignment may be TRBD1 or TRBD2 (7 bases each). The V and J ends lost 2 bases and 8 bases respectively, with 17 bases between them. The germline V gene has CDR1 SGHRS and CDR2 YFSETQ. This CDR3 comprises 15 residues. DNA for the CDR3: TGCGCCAGCAGCTTTCCCCAGGGGGAGGGCTATGAGCAGTTCTTC. This translates into CASSFPQGEGYEQFF. The variable domain in full, with the rest retrieved from reference TRBV5-1 and TRBJ2-1, is KAGVTQTPRYLIKTRGQQVTLSCSPISGHRSVSWYQQTPGQGLQFLFEYFSETQRNKGNFPGRFSGRQFSNSRSEMNVSTLELGDSALYLCASSFPQGEGYEQFFGPGTRLTVL.

This clonotype was found a few times. The gene calls are TRBV5-8 and TRBJ1-4; unclear D gene. V was shortened by 8 bases and J by 5 bases, with 16 bases between the two germline ends. The germline CDR1 and CDR2 sequences are SGHTS and YDEGEE. The CDR3 spans 14 residues. CDR3 amino acids: CASHTDLMNEKLFF. As DNA, the CDR3 is TGTGCCAGTCATACAGACTTAATGAATGAAAAACTGTTTTTT.

The gene calls are TRBV5-6 and TRBJ1-2; TRBD1 is a possible D gene (6 bases). V was trimmed by 6 bases and J by 4 bases, leaving 16 bases between them. CDR1 is SGHDT, CDR2 YYEEEE, per germline. This CDR3 region has 14 residues. The CDR3 DNA is TGTGCCAGCACCACGTTAGGAGGGGGCTATGGCTACACCTTC. As protein: CASTTLGGGYGYTF.

The V gene is TRBV5-1, the J gene TRBJ2-1; 8 positions match TRBD2. This CDR3 is 14 amino acids long. CDR1 is SGHRS and CDR2 is YFSETQ in the germline V gene. The trim removed 7 bases at V and 0 bases at J, leaving 3 bases unmatched. The DNA for the CDR3 is TGCGCCAGCGAGAGCGGGAGCTCCTACAATGAGCAGTTCTTC. Residues: CASESGSSYNEQFF.

The chain combines TRBV7-8 with TRBJ2-3; 9 bases agree with TRBD2. The V and J ends lost 0 bases and 1 base, in that order; junction bases with no gene match: 2. The CDR3 extends over 16 amino acids. The germline V gene encodes CDR1 SGHVS and CDR2 FQNEAQ. The CDR3 region has the DNA TGTGCCAGCAGCTTAGCAAGCGGGGGGCGCACAGATACGCAGTATTTT. It encodes CASSLASGGRTDTQYF.

V usage is TRBV12-3 or TRBV12-4 and J usage is TRBJ2-3, with a weak D call TRBD1 (6 bases). Trimming shortened V by 3 bases and J by 2 bases, and 15 bases separated the two germline ends. There are 16 residues in the CDR3. CDR3 bases: TGTGCCAGCAGTTTGTTGGCAGGGGCCTTCACAGATACGCAGTATTTT. Protein sequence: CASSLLAGAFTDTQYF.

This clonotype occurred a few times. The J gene is TRBJ2-1, the V gene TRBV19; D may be TRBD1 (6 bases). The V gene lost 7 bases and the J gene lost 5 bases, with 9 bases spanning the gap. Germline lookup yields CDR1 LNHDA and CDR2 SQIVND (reference sequence). The length of the CDR3 is 12 residues. The CDR3 nucleotides read TGTGCCAGTACCACAGGGCACAATGAGCAGTTCTTC. Translated: CASTTGHNEQFF.

This clonotype was counted ten times or more. This rearrangement joins TRBV6-2 or TRBV6-3 to TRBJ1-5; the D is unclear. CDR3 size: 15 residues. The germline V gene encodes CDR1 MNHEY and CDR2 SVGEGT. V dropped 7 bases and J dropped 4 bases, with 17 bases sitting between them. DNA for the CDR3: TGTGCCAGCACTCGAGACGGTCAGAGAAATCAGCCCCAGCATTTT. Its protein product is CASTRDGQRNQPQHF.

The CDR3 coding sequence is TGTGCCAGCAGCCAACATCGCTTAACAGGGGAGACCCAGTACTTC. Its protein product is CASSQHRLTGETQYF. The chain couples TRBV7-2 to TRBJ2-5, with a possible D match to TRBD1 (6 bases). The V gene's germline CDR1 is SGHTA and CDR2 FQGNSA. This CDR3 contains 15 residues. V lost 5 bases and J lost 5, with 18 bases in between. Using reference TRBV7-2 and TRBJ2-5 for the parts outside the CDR3, the full variable domain is GAGVSQSPSNKVTEKGKDVELRCDPISGHTALYWYRQSLGQGLEFLIYFQGNSAPDKSGLPSDRFSAERTGGSVSTLTIQRTQQEDSAVYLCASSQHRLTGETQYFGPGTRLLVL.

This clonotype was counted at least ten times. The chain is built from TRBV12-3 or TRBV12-4 and TRBJ2-5; D is perhaps TRBD1 (5 bases). V shed 6 bases and J shed 5 bases, with 13 bases lying between them. The CDR3 runs to 13 residues. The CDR3 region is CASRVGVGETQYF. CDR3 nucleotides: TGTGCCAGCAGGGTAGGGGTTGGGGAGACCCAGTACTTC.

This chain joins TRBV24-1 and TRBJ2-3; D possibly matches TRBD1 or TRBD2 (6 bases each). The germline V gene encodes CDR1 KGHDR and CDR2 SFDVKD. Trimming stripped 4 bases from V and 0 bases from J, with 16 bases between. The CDR3 sequence is 17 residues long. CDR3 loop: CATSDRNRDSSTDTQYF. CDR3 DNA: TGTGCCACCAGTGACCGCAACAGGGACTCTAGCACAGATACGCAGTATTTT.

As to this clonotype: The germline gene is not matched at one end of the junction; a read error may be the cause. V gene TRBV3-1 combines with J gene TRBJ2-3, with a weak D call TRBD2 (7 bases). The CDR3 loop spans 13 amino acids. The germline gives CDR1 LGHDT, CDR2 YNNKEL (reference sequence). Written as DNA, the CDR3 is TGTGCCAGCAGCCAATTGATGGCGGGGGCCAGGGAATTT. It specifies CASSQLMAGAREF.